One sample yielded the 18 T cell receptor beta chains listed below, sequenced in a study of PD-L1 blockade in urothelial cancer. Indicated time point: pretreatment peripheral blood. The assay was immunoSEQ multiplex PCR, and TCRdb's table has in-frame clones only and misses some. The sample yields 45,000 to 50,000 clones, around 79% seen once. Sequencing used PBMCs, obtained around atezolizumab (anti-PD-L1) treatment. The receptor source for this set is a man between 65 and 85 years old with urothelial cancer.

This clone turned up a few times. The chain uses TRBV25-1 and TRBJ2-7; 9 positions agree with TRBD1. Germline assignment: CDR1 MGHDK and CDR2 SYGVNS. The CDR3 runs to 15 residues. The J segment lost 3 bases and the V segment lost 7 bases, leaving 10 bases of the junction unmatched. In DNA form, the CDR3 reads TGTGCCAGCACCGAGGGGACAGGGCTTAACTACGAGCAGTACTTC. Translating gives CASTEGTGLNYEQYF.

The chain uses TRBV18 and TRBJ2-7, with 15 bases that match TRBD2. V lost 3 bases to trimming and J lost 5 bases; unmatched junction nucleotides: 8. The germline CDR1 and CDR2 sequences are KGHSH and LQKENI. The CDR3 is made up of 17 amino acids. The CDR3 DNA sequence: TGTGCCAGCTCACCGGGGACTAGCGGGAGGATGCCCCACGAGCAGTACTTC. It codes for CASSPGTSGRMPHEQYF.

This chain joins TRBV30 and TRBJ1-5, with TRBD1 identical over 7 bases. This CDR3 is built from 13 residues. V shed 2 bases, J shed 7 bases, and the junction held 5 bases outside the gene matches. Per germline, CDR1 GTSNPN and CDR2 SVGIG (reference sequence). The CDR3 spells CAWSLGQLQPQHF. The CDR3 DNA reads as TGTGCCTGGAGTTTGGGACAGCTCCAGCCCCAGCATTTT.

The chain combines TRBV5-1 with TRBJ2-2; 7 bases are a match to TRBD1. CDR3 size: 16 residues. Germline-derived CDR1 and CDR2 are SGHRS and YFSETQ. The V and J ends lost 0 bases and 4 bases, in that order; junction bases with no gene match: 6. The chain's CDR3 is CASSLALGGGTGELFF. The CDR3 DNA reads TGCGCCAGCAGCTTGGCCCTAGGGGGCGGCACCGGGGAGCTGTTTTTT.

This clone was counted between two and nine times. The chain employs TRBV2 and TRBJ2-5, with D tentatively TRBD2 (5 bases). V dropped 5 bases and J dropped 1 base, with 14 bases sitting between them. The CDR3 is made up of 15 amino acids. Germline lookup yields CDR1 SNHLY and CDR2 FYNNEI. CDR3: CASSSGGRLQETQYF. CDR3 in DNA: TGTGCCAGCAGTTCAGGAGGCCGCCTCCAAGAGACCCAGTACTTC.

This clone was observed a single time. The chain links TRBV6-1 to TRBJ2-3; 8 bases are a match to TRBD2. In germline, CDR1 is MNHNS, CDR2 SASEGT. The CDR3 covers 13 residues. V lost 3 bases, J lost 6 bases, and 2 bases stayed unmatched. The DNA of the CDR3 is TGTGCCAGCAGTGAGGGACTAGGGGATACGCAGTATTTT. As protein: CASSEGLGDTQYF.

This chain connects TRBV9 to TRBJ1-2, with TRBD1 matching 8 bases. Unmatched junction bases numbered 5, after V lost 4 bases and J lost 6 bases. Germline-derived CDR1 and CDR2 are SGDLS and YYNGEE. The CDR3 extends over 13 amino acids. The CDR3 protein is CASSPQGGNGYTF. The CDR3 DNA reads TGTGCCAGCAGCCCACAGGGGGGGAATGGCTACACCTTC. The complete variable domain, with remaining parts taken from reference TRBV9 and TRBJ1-2, reads DSGVTQTPKHLITATGQRVTLRCSPRSGDLSVYWYQQSLDQGLQFLIQYYNGEERAKGNILERFSAQQFPDLHSELNLSSLELGDSALYFCASSPQGGNGYTFGSGTRLTVV.

With respect to this clone: Other nucleotide sequences from this sample produce the same CDR3. The J gene is TRBJ1-2, the V gene TRBV30; D unclear. Per germline, CDR1 GTSNPN and CDR2 SVGIG (reference sequence). V was cut by 3 bases and J by 5 bases, with 7 bases left in between. The CDR3 covers 11 residues. This chain's CDR3 is CAWSPLYGYTF. CDR3 coding DNA: TGTGCCTGGAGCCCTTTATATGGCTACACCTTC.

Note on this clone: The junction does not match germline at one end; this may be a read error. CDR3 DNA sequence: TGTGCCAGCTCGCCACGGGAGGAAACCGGGGAGCTGTTTTTT. It translates to CASSPREETGELFF. The chain carries TRBV18 and TRBJ2-2; TRBD2 matches at 7 bases. The CDR3 extends over 14 amino acids. CDR1 and CDR2 from the germline V gene are KGHSH and LQKENI.

The chain has TRBV11-1 and TRBJ1-1; D gene unclear. This CDR3 comprises 14 residues. V was cut by 3 bases and J by 6 bases, with 14 bases left in between. Germline CDR1 SGHAT, CDR2 FQDESV (reference sequence). The CDR3 sequence: CASSLVYGEAEAFF. CDR3 sequence (DNA): TGTGCCAGCAGCTTGGTGTATGGGGAGGCTGAAGCTTTCTTT.

The CDR3 sequence: CSVEFEGRGMAQYF. CDR3 nucleotide sequence: TGCAGCGTTGAATTCGAGGGCAGGGGAATGGCGCAGTATTTT. The rearrangement uses TRBV29-1 and TRBJ2-3; possible D gene TRBD1, 6 bases. Germline values: CDR1 SQVTM, CDR2 ANQGSEA. This CDR3 comprises 14 residues. Between the trimmed V and J ends, which lost 2 bases and 10 bases, there was a span of 19 bases.

This rearrangement joins TRBV11-2 to TRBJ1-4; D gene ambiguous. The CDR3 runs 16 residues. V was cut by 5 bases and J by 8 bases, with 21 bases left in between. Germline loops: CDR1 SGHAT, CDR2 FQNNGV. CDR3 coding DNA: TGTGCCAGCAGCCTCTCCTGGGAGGGCGCGGGAGAAAAACTGTTTTTT. Residues: CASSLSWEGAGEKLFF.

This chain joins TRBV5-4 and TRBJ2-1; 13 nucleotides agree with TRBD2. The V segment lost 4 bases and the J segment 4 bases; nucleotides outside the gene matches: 8. The germline V gene has CDR1 SGHNT and CDR2 YYREEE (reference sequence). CDR3 length: 17 amino acids. The CDR3 bases are TGTGCCAGCAGCCCCGGACTAGCGGGAGTGTGGTACAATGAGCAGTTCTTC. The encoded protein is CASSPGLAGVWYNEQFF. Supplemented by reference TRBV5-4 and TRBJ2-1, the full variable domain reads ETGVTQSPTHLIKTRGQQVTLRCSSQSGHNTVSWYQQALGQGPQFIFQYYREEENGRGNFPPRFSGLQFPNYSSELNVNALELDDSALYLCASSPGLAGVWYNEQFFGPGTRLTVL.

The chain combines TRBV2 with TRBJ1-5; TRBD1 matches at 11 bases. In germline, CDR1 is SNHLY, CDR2 FYNNEI. The CDR3 covers 15 residues. The trim removed 8 bases at V and 6 bases at J, leaving 9 bases unmatched. Here the CDR3 DNA reads TGTGCCAGCGCCGGGACAGGGGGTCGTGGTCAGCCCCAGCATTTT. It translates to CASAGTGGRGQPQHF.

The CDR3 reads CASSPLYTNQDPEDQETQYF. The CDR3 DNA reads TGTGCCAGCAGCCCTCTCTACACGAACCAAGATCCCGAGGATCAAGAGACCCAGTACTTC. The chain carries TRBV4-2 and TRBJ2-5; D gene ambiguous. Trimming pared 4 bases from V and 2 bases from J, leaving 29 bases between. This CDR3 spans 20 amino acids. Looked up from germline, CDR1 is LGHNA and CDR2 is YNFKEQ.

J is TRBJ1-4 and V is TRBV19; D not certain. This CDR3 has 15 residues. Germline lookup yields CDR1 LNHDA and CDR2 SQIVND (reference sequence). With 5 bases removed from V and 1 base from J, the gap between germline ends came to 11 bases. This CDR3 reads CASSPFLETNEKLFF. CDR3 in DNA: TGTGCCAGTAGTCCGTTTTTAGAAACTAATGAAAAACTGTTTTTT.

The chain is built from TRBV30 and TRBJ1-3; 7 positions agree with TRBD1. The J segment lost 4 bases and the V segment lost 4 bases, leaving 7 bases of the junction unmatched. Germline V gene sequence: CDR1 GTSNPN, CDR2 SVGIG (reference sequence). The CDR3 extends over 14 amino acids. CDR3 residues: CAWTEDRVGNTIYF. The CDR3 nucleotides are TGTGCCTGGACCGAAGACAGGGTGGGAAACACCATATATTTT.

V usage is TRBV9 and J usage is TRBJ2-7; D gene uncertain. Germline loops: CDR1 SGDLS, CDR2 YYNGEE. Trimming removed 1 base at V and 5 bases at J, with 13 bases between. There are 14 residues in the CDR3. CDR3 in DNA: TGTGCCAGCAGCGTATCAATTAATGCGAACGAGCAGTACTTC. Its protein is CASSVSINANEQYF.